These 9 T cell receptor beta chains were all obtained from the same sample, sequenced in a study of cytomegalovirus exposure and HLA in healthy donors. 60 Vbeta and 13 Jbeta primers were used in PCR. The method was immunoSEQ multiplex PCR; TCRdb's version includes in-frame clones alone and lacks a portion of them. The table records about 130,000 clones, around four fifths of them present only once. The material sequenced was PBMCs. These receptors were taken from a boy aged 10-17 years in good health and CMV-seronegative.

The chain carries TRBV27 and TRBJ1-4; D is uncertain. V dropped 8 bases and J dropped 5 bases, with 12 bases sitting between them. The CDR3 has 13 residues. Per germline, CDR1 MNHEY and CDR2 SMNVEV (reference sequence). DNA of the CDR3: TGTGCCAGCTCCCTACTAGGAAATGAAAAACTGTTTTTT. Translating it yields CASSLLGNEKLFF. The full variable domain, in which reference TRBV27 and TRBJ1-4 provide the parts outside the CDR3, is EAQVTQNPRYLITVTGKKLTVTCSQNMNHEYMSWYRQDPGLGLRQIYYSMNVEVTDKGDVPEGYKVSRKEKRNFPLILESPSPNQTSLYFCASSLLGNEKLFFGSGTQLSVL.

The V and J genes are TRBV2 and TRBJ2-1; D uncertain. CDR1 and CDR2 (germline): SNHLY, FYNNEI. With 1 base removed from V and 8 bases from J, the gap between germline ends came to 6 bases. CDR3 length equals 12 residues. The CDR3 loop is CASSEESDEQFF. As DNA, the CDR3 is TGTGCCAGCAGTGAAGAGAGCGATGAGCAGTTCTTC.

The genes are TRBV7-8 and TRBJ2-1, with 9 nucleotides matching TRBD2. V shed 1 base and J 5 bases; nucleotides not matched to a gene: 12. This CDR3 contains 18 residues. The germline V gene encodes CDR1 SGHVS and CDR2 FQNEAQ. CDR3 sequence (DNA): TGTGCCAGCAGCTTAGGAATGTTCGCGGGAGGGCCCGACAATGAGCAGTTCTTC. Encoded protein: CASSLGMFAGGPDNEQFF. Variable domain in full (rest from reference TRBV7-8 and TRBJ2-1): GAGVSQSPRYKVAKRGQDVALRCDPISGHVSLFWYQQALGQGPEFLTYFQNEAQLDKSGLPSDRFFAERPEGSVSTLKIQRTQQEDSAVYLCASSLGMFAGGPDNEQFFGPGTRLTVL.

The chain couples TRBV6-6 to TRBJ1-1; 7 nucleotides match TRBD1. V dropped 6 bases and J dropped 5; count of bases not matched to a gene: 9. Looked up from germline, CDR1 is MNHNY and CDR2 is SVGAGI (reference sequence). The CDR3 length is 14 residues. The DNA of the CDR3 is TGTGCCAGCAGCCCCCCAGGGGGAGCGACTGAAGCTTTCTTT. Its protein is CASSPPGGATEAFF.

CDR3 DNA sequence: TGTGCCAGCAGCTCGCCCCGGGACAGGGAAGAGACCCAGTACTTC. Its protein is CASSSPRDREETQYF. J is TRBJ2-5 and V is TRBV5-4; TRBD1 matches at 9 bases. The CDR3 extends over 15 amino acids. Trimming cost V 3 bases and J 3 bases; bases outside gene matches: 6. Per the germline V gene, CDR1 is SGHNT and CDR2 is YYREEE (reference sequence).

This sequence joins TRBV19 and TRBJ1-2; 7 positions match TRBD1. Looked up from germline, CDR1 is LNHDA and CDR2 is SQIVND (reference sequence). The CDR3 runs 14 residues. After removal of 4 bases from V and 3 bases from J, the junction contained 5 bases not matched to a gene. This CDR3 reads CASSSTGEDYGYTF. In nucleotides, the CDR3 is TGTGCCAGTAGTAGCACAGGGGAGGACTATGGCTACACCTTC.

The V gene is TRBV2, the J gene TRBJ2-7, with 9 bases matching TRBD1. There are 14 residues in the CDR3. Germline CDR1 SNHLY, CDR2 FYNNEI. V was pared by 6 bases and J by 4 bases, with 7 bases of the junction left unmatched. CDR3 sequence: CASRSTGGEYEQYF. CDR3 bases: TGTGCCAGCAGGAGTACAGGGGGCGAGTACGAGCAGTACTTC.

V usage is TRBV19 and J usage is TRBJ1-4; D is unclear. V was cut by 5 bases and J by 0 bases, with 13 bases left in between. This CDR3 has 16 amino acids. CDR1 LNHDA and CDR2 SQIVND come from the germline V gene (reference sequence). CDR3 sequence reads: CASSARGYPTNEKLFF. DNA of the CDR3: TGTGCCAGTAGTGCCCGCGGATACCCAACTAATGAAAAACTGTTTTTT.

As DNA, the CDR3 is TGTGCCAGCAGCCGAGCCTACAGGGCTGAAGCTTTCTTT. It specifies CASSRAYRAEAFF. The chain is built from TRBV6-5 and TRBJ1-1; D might be TRBD1 (6 bases). From germline, CDR1 is MNHEY and CDR2 SVGAGI. CDR3 length: 13 residues. V was trimmed by 6 bases and J by 6 bases, leaving 14 bases between them.